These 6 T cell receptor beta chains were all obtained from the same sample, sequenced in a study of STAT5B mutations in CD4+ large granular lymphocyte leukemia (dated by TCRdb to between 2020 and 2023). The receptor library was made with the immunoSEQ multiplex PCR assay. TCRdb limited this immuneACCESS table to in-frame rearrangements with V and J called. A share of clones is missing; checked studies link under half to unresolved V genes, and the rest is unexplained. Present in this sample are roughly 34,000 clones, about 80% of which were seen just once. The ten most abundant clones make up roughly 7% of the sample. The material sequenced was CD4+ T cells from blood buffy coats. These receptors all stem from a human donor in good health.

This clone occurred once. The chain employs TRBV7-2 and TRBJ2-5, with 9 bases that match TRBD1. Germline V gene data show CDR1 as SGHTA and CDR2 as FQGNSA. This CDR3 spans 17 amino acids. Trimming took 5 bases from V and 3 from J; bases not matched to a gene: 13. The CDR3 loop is CASSPRSGTGREETQYF. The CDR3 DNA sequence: TGTGCCAGCAGCCCACGCTCTGGGACAGGGAGGGAAGAGACCCAGTACTTC.

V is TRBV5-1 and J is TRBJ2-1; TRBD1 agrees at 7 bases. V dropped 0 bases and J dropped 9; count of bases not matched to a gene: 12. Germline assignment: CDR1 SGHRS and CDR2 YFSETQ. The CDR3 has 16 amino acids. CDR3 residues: CASSLAEKGALGEQFF. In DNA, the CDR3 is TGCGCCAGCAGCTTGGCCGAGAAGGGGGCCCTGGGTGAGCAGTTCTTC. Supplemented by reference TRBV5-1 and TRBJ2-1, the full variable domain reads KAGVTQTPRYLIKTRGQQVTLSCSPISGHRSVSWYQQTPGQGLQFLFEYFSETQRNKGNFPGRFSGRQFSNSRSEMNVSTLELGDSALYLCASSLAEKGALGEQFFGPGTRLTVL.

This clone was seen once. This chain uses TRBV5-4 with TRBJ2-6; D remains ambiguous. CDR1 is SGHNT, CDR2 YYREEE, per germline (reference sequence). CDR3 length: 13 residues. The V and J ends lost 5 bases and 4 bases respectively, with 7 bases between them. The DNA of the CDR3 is TGTGCCAGCAGGTTCCCGGGGGCCAACGTCCTGACTTTC. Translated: CASRFPGANVLTF.

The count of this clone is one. The CDR3 DNA follows: TGTGCCAGCAGCCCCAGGGACCGGGCTGGGGACACTGAAGCTTTCTTT. Translation gives CASSPRDRAGDTEAFF. V and J are TRBV7-9 and TRBJ1-1; possibly TRBD1 for D (5 bases). This CDR3 is built from 16 residues. V lost 5 bases, J lost 3 bases, and 19 bases lay in between. Germline V lookup: CDR1 SEHNR, CDR2 FQNEAQ (reference sequence).

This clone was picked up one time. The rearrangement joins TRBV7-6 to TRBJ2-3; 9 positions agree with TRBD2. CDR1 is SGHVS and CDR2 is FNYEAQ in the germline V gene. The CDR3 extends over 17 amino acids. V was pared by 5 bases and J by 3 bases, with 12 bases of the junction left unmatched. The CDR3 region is CASSRGGLAGLTDTQYF. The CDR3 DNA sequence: TGTGCCAGCAGCCGAGGGGGGCTAGCGGGACTTACAGATACGCAGTATTTT. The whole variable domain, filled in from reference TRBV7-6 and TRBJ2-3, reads GAGVSQSPRYKVTKRGQDVALRCDPISGHVSLYWYRQALGQGPEFLTYFNYEAQQDKSGLPNDRFSAERPEGSISTLTIQRTEQRDSAMYRCASSRGGLAGLTDTQYFGPGTRLTVL.

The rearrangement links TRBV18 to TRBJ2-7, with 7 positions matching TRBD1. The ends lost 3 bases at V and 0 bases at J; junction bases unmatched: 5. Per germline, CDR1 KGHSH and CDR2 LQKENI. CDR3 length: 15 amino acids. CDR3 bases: TGTGCCAGCTCACCGGGACAGACGGTCTCCTACGAGCAGTACTTC. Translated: CASSPGQTVSYEQYF.